This is a list of T cell receptor beta chains from one sample in a study of cytomegalovirus exposure and HLA in healthy donors. Generated by immunoSEQ multiplex PCR, the TCRdb table keeps only in-frame clones and is missing some. Counted here are approximately 240,000 clones, 77% occurring once; the ten biggest clones make up roughly 2.5%. The specimen was PBMCs. All receptors come from an older woman in good health and CMV-seropositive. The CDR3 runs from the conserved cysteine through the conserved F or W. Fields, in order: D gene, clone size, V gene, J gene, CDR3 protein, CDR3 DNA. The D gene is left open where the match is weak. Size values are once, few and many counts, or a class for expanded clones, and some rows have none.

TRBD2,NA,TRBV19,TRBJ2-7,CASSAIAGVSYEQYF,TGTGCCAGTAGTGCAATAGCGGGGGTTTCCTACGAGCAGTACTTC
NA,NA,TRBV6-1,TRBJ1-5,CASKVRSNQPQHF,TGTGCCAGCAAGGTCAGGTCAAATCAGCCCCAGCATTTT
TRBD1,NA,TRBV2,TRBJ2-7,CASSGRRQGAYEQYF,TGTGCCAGCAGTGGACGGAGACAGGGGGCGTACGAGCAGTACTTC
NA,few,TRBV6-5,TRBJ2-7,CASSYSGTLTYEQYF,TGTGCCAGCAGTTACTCGGGGACACTTACCTACGAGCAGTACTTC
NA,NA,TRBV28,TRBJ2-5,CASRDSRGEETQYF,TGTGCCAGCAGGGACTCCAGGGGGGAAGAGACCCAGTACTTC
NA,NA,TRBV30,TRBJ2-7,CAWSPQGLQMYF,TGTGCCTGGAGTCCTCAGGGGCTCCAGATGTACTTC
TRBD2,NA,TRBV15,TRBJ2-3,CATSRVLAGTDTQYF,TGTGCCACCAGCAGAGTACTAGCGGGCACAGATACGCAGTATTTT
TRBD1,NA,TRBV6-6,TRBJ2-5,CASTGQGASGTQYF,TGTGCCAGCACTGGACAGGGAGCTTCGGGGACCCAGTACTTC
NA,NA,TRBV2,TRBJ2-7,CASGTFTYEQYF,TGTGCCAGCGGGACATTTACCTACGAGCAGTACTTC
NA,NA,TRBV6-5,TRBJ2-1,CASSRGTMRGEQFF,TGTGCCAGCAGTCGCGGTACTATGCGGGGTGAGCAGTTCTTC
NA,few,TRBV7-5,TRBJ1-5,CVRTPSYSRHQPQHF,TGTGTCAGAACTCCCTCTTATAGTCGCCATCAGCCCCAGCATTTT
TRBD1,few,TRBV30,TRBJ1-2,CAWVPGQGLRGYTF,TGTGCCTGGGTACCGGGACAGGGTTTACGTGGCTACACCTTC
NA,NA,TRBV2,TRBJ1-2,CASTLEGGFDGYTF,TGTGCCAGCACCTTAGAGGGCGGGTTTGATGGCTACACCTTC
NA,NA,TRBV5-1,TRBJ1-4,CASSGGTTNEKLFF,TGCGCCAGCAGCGGCGGGACAACTAATGAAAAACTGTTTTTT
TRBD2,NA,TRBV6-4,TRBJ2-1,CASSLAGGPNNEQFF,TGTGCCAGCAGTCTAGCGGGGGGACCCAACAATGAGCAGTTCTTC
NA,NA,TRBV20-1,TRBJ1-1,CSARAEVAFF,TGCAGTGCTAGGGCCGAGGTAGCTTTCTTT
TRBD1,NA,TRBV7-3,TRBJ2-5,CASSSAGTGGETQYF,TGTGCCAGCAGTTCTGCCGGGACAGGGGGAGAGACCCAGTACTTC
NA,NA,TRBV7-2,TRBJ1-5,CASKRESHQPQHF,TGTGCCAGCAAACGGGAGAGCCATCAGCCCCAGCATTTT
NA,NA,TRBV5-1,TRBJ2-7,CASSLETGTYEQYF,TGCGCCAGCAGCTTGGAGACAGGAACCTACGAGCAGTACTTC
NA,NA,TRBV29-1,TRBJ2-5,CSVAGFRETQYF,TGCAGCGTTGCAGGGTTCAGAGAGACCCAGTACTTC
NA,NA,TRBV5-4,TRBJ1-4,CASSPDSSNEKLFF,TGTGCTAGCAGCCCGGACAGCTCCAATGAAAAACTGTTTTTT
TRBD1,NA,TRBV27,TRBJ2-6,CASASGTGRSGANVLTF,TGTGCCAGCGCCTCCGGGACAGGGAGGTCTGGGGCCAACGTCCTGACTTTC